The 25 T cell receptor beta chains below come from one sample, sequenced in a study of shared clonotypes between healthy human individuals. Assay used: immunoSEQ multiplex PCR; TCRdb lists only in-frame clones, some missing. This sample has approximately 530,000 clones, with about 96% found just once. The material sequenced was naive CD4+ T cells sorted from blood. The subset was: CD45RA+ positively selected. These TCRs come from a woman aged 30 to 39 in good health.

A remark on this clone: In the same sample, other DNA sequences code for this CDR3. The chain has TRBV10-3 and TRBJ1-2; D not certain. The germline V gene has CDR1 ENHRY and CDR2 SYGVKD. Trimming stripped 2 bases from V and 1 base from J, with 2 bases between. CDR3 length: 12 amino acids. The DNA for the CDR3 is TGTGCCATCAGTGAGGGTAACTATGGCTACACCTTC. Its translation: CAISEGNYGYTF.

The rearrangement uses TRBV11-2 and TRBJ2-3; perhaps TRBD1 as D (5 bases). V dropped 5 bases and J dropped 2 bases, with 17 bases sitting between them. This CDR3 contains 16 residues. Germline CDR1 reads SGHAT; CDR2 reads FQNNGV. The CDR3 coding sequence is TGTGCCAGCAGCCTAGGGGTGACAGTGGTCACAGATACGCAGTATTTT. It yields the protein CASSLGVTVVTDTQYF. The full variable domain, rest sourced from reference TRBV11-2 and TRBJ2-3, is EAGVAQSPRYKIIEKRQSVAFWCNPISGHATLYWYQQILGQGPKLLIQFQNNGVVDDSQLPKDRFSAERLKGVDSTLKIQPAKLEDSAVYLCASSLGVTVVTDTQYFGPGTRLTVL.

The chain is built from TRBV5-1 and TRBJ1-5; D is ambiguous. The CDR3 consists of 14 residues. The V and J ends lost 0 bases and 5 bases respectively, with 9 bases between them. Germline V gives CDR1 SGHRS, CDR2 YFSETQ. The CDR3 nucleotides read TGCGCCAGCAGCTTGGGTGGGCTCGATCAGCCCCAGCATTTT. This codes for CASSLGGLDQPQHF.

This chain connects TRBV6-5 to TRBJ2-2; 11 bases are shared with TRBD1. Germline-derived CDR1 and CDR2 are MNHEY and SVGAGI. The V and J ends lost 6 bases and 7 bases, in that order; junction bases with no gene match: 7. The CDR3 spans 15 residues. The CDR3 DNA sequence: TGTGCCAGCAGCCATGGACAGGGGGCGAACGGGGAGCTGTTTTTT. Protein: CASSHGQGANGELFF.

As for this clone: At the DNA level, this CDR3 is encoded by other sequences in the same sample as well. This chain uses TRBV5-1 with TRBJ1-1, with no clear D. CDR3 length: 13 residues. The V end was cut by 0 bases, the J end by 1 base, with 4 bases between. Germline assignment: CDR1 SGHRS and CDR2 YFSETQ. CDR3 DNA sequence: TGCGCCAGCAGCTTGGAACAGAACACTGAAGCTTTCTTT. Translating gives CASSLEQNTEAFF.

The chain combines TRBV7-9 with TRBJ2-3; perhaps TRBD2 as D (6 bases). The CDR3 is made up of 16 amino acids. The germline CDR1 and CDR2 sequences are SEHNR and FQNEAQ (reference sequence). Trimming shortened V by 1 base and J by 4 bases, and 15 bases separated the two germline ends. In DNA form, the CDR3 reads TGTGCCAGCAGCTTAGGTGGGGGGAATTTCGCAGATACGCAGTATTTT. Its translation: CASSLGGGNFADTQYF.

The chain uses TRBV5-4 and TRBJ2-1; possible D gene TRBD2, 5 bases. Trimming took 4 bases from V and 0 from J, leaving 11 bases between them. This CDR3 spans 15 amino acids. Germline assignment: CDR1 SGHNT and CDR2 YYREEE (reference sequence). The CDR3 DNA reads as TGTGCCAGCAGCCCGGAGCGGAGCTCCTACAATGAGCAGTTCTTC. Translation gives CASSPERSSYNEQFF.

This chain links TRBV5-6 with TRBJ1-5; 8 bases align to TRBD1. Germline CDR1 and CDR2: SGHDT and YYEEEE. V gave up 2 bases and J gave up 3 bases; unmatched junction bases: 4. The CDR3 is made up of 15 amino acids. The CDR3 nucleotides read TGTGCCAGCAGCTTAATGGACAGGGCCAATCAGCCCCAGCATTTT. This codes for CASSLMDRANQPQHF.

This chain connects TRBV5-1 to TRBJ1-2, with TRBD1 identical over 7 bases. Germline lookup yields CDR1 SGHRS and CDR2 YFSETQ. This CDR3 spans 14 amino acids. V lost 2 bases, J lost 3 bases, and 4 bases stayed unmatched. The CDR3 region has the DNA TGCGCCAGCAGCTTCCAAGGACAGGACTATGGCTACACCTTC. Translation gives CASSFQGQDYGYTF.

The chain couples TRBV19 to TRBJ1-1; 8 nucleotides agree with TRBD1. There are 17 residues in the CDR3. Germline V CDR1 and CDR2: LNHDA, SQIVND (reference sequence). The J segment lost 4 bases and the V segment lost 3 bases, leaving 13 bases of the junction unmatched. The CDR3 region is CASSILSTGGISTEAFF. In DNA, the CDR3 is TGTGCCAGTAGTATCCTTAGCACAGGGGGAATTTCCACTGAAGCTTTCTTT.

This clone was observed a single time. V and J are TRBV27 and TRBJ2-7; 11 bases are shared with TRBD1. CDR1 and CDR2 from the germline V gene are MNHEY and SMNVEV (reference sequence). Trimming took 6 bases from V and 2 from J; bases not matched to a gene: 3. CDR3 length equals 14 residues. In nucleotides, the CDR3 is TGTGCCAGCAGCGGACAGGGGGCACCCTACGAGCAGTACTTC. Residues: CASSGQGAPYEQYF.

This chain links TRBV11-2 with TRBJ2-1; D tentatively reads TRBD1 or TRBD2 (5 bases each). CDR3 length: 14 residues. V lost 4 bases, J lost 6 bases, and 13 bases lay in between. Looked up from germline, CDR1 is SGHAT and CDR2 is FQNNGV. CDR3 sequence reads: CASSSGTRLNEQFF. The CDR3 DNA is TGTGCCAGCAGCTCCGGGACCCGCCTCAATGAGCAGTTCTTC. Together with reference TRBV11-2 and TRBJ2-1, the CDR3 gives the full variable domain: EAGVAQSPRYKIIEKRQSVAFWCNPISGHATLYWYQQILGQGPKLLIQFQNNGVVDDSQLPKDRFSAERLKGVDSTLKIQPAKLEDSAVYLCASSSGTRLNEQFFGPGTRLTVL.

The V call is TRBV29-1, the J call TRBJ2-6, with D perhaps matching TRBD2 (5 bases). Germline V gene data show CDR1 as SQVTM and CDR2 as ANQGSEA. Between the trimmed V and J ends, which lost 6 bases and 0 bases, there was a span of 9 bases. The CDR3 totals 14 residues. Here the CDR3 DNA reads TGCAGCGTCATTGGAGGCTCTGGGGCCAACGTCCTGACTTTC. Its protein product is CSVIGGSGANVLTF.

The chain uses TRBV11-2 and TRBJ2-1, with TRBD2 matching 13 bases. J was trimmed by 7 bases and V by 6 bases; bases with no gene match: 6. Germline V gene data show CDR1 as SGHAT and CDR2 as FQNNGV. The CDR3 is made up of 15 amino acids. CDR3 bases: TGTGCCAGCAGATCAAGGACTAGCGGGGGAAATGAGCAGTTCTTC. Its protein is CASRSRTSGGNEQFF.

This chain joins TRBV5-1 and TRBJ2-7; 7 bases fit TRBD2. The CDR3 contains 15 residues. After removal of 0 bases from V and 3 bases from J, the junction contained 6 bases not matched to a gene. Germline V gene sequence: CDR1 SGHRS, CDR2 YFSETQ. The CDR3 is CASSLAPAGVYEQYF. The CDR3 DNA is TGCGCCAGCAGCTTGGCGCCGGCGGGAGTCTACGAGCAGTACTTC.

The V and J genes are TRBV19 and TRBJ2-7; 12 bases line up with TRBD2. From germline, CDR1 is LNHDA and CDR2 SQIVND (reference sequence). This CDR3 contains 16 residues. V was pared by 3 bases and J by 7 bases, with 10 bases of the junction left unmatched. CDR3 residues: CASSIGTSGSLGEQYF. CDR3 nucleotides: TGTGCCAGTAGTATTGGGACTAGCGGGTCTTTGGGGGAGCAGTACTTC.

In this sample, this clone turned up once. The CDR3 here is CASSPRTGILDEQYF. The DNA for the CDR3 is TGTGCCAGCAGTCCAAGGACAGGAATCCTCGACGAGCAGTACTTC. V and J are TRBV5-4 and TRBJ2-7; 7 bases match TRBD1. CDR3 length: 15 amino acids. V shed 5 bases, J shed 5 bases, and the junction held 13 bases outside the gene matches. The germline gives CDR1 SGHNT, CDR2 YYREEE (reference sequence). Full variable domain (remainder filled in from reference TRBV5-4 and TRBJ2-7): ETGVTQSPTHLIKTRGQQVTLRCSSQSGHNTVSWYQQALGQGPQFIFQYYREEENGRGNFPPRFSGLQFPNYSSELNVNALELDDSALYLCASSPRTGILDEQYFGPGTRLTVT.

This clone was seen only a few times. Written as DNA, the CDR3 is TGCGCCAGCAGCAGGGGACAGGGGAGGGACTACGAGCAGTACTTC. Amino acids: CASSRGQGRDYEQYF. The chain couples TRBV5-1 to TRBJ2-7, with 10 nucleotides matching TRBD1. The germline V gene has CDR1 SGHRS and CDR2 YFSETQ. J was trimmed by 3 bases and V by 4 bases; bases with no gene match: 7. This CDR3 has 15 amino acids.

V and J are TRBV10-3 and TRBJ2-2; 10 bases are a match to TRBD2. The V gene's germline CDR1 is ENHRY and CDR2 SYGVKD. V lost 6 bases to trimming and J lost 3 bases; unmatched junction nucleotides: 10. CDR3 length: 17 amino acids. The CDR3 region is CAIRRLAGVQDTGELFF. CDR3 sequence (DNA): TGTGCCATCAGGCGCCTAGCGGGAGTTCAGGACACCGGGGAGCTGTTTTTT.

The chain recombines TRBV5-4 with TRBJ1-4; TRBD1 might be the D (6 bases). The CDR3 sequence is 15 residues long. The V gene lost 3 bases and the J gene lost 4 bases, with 13 bases spanning the gap. Per germline, CDR1 SGHNT and CDR2 YYREEE (reference sequence). CDR3 coding DNA: TGTGCCAGCAGCTGGAAGGGGGGCGATAATGAAAAACTGTTTTTT. Translation: CASSWKGGDNEKLFF.

This clone was detected once. The CDR3 DNA is TGTGCCAGCAACGCAGAGGAGACCCAGTACTTC. It translates to CASNAEETQYF. The chain has TRBV7-9 and TRBJ2-5, with D hard to call. The CDR3 runs to 11 residues. The V end lost 7 bases, the J end lost 5 bases, and 8 bases lay between the germline ends. Germline assignment: CDR1 SEHNR and CDR2 FQNEAQ (reference sequence).

The chain carries TRBV5-1 and TRBJ2-7; the match to TRBD2 covers 14 bases. The CDR3 runs to 15 residues. Germline V gene lookup returns CDR1 SGHRS and CDR2 YFSETQ. V was clipped by 4 bases and J by 5 bases; unmatched bases: 5. The CDR3 DNA reads as TGCGCCAGCAGCCCCGGGACTAGCGGGAGCGACGAGCAGTACTTC. It is translated as CASSPGTSGSDEQYF.

CDR3 region: CASSTTGVVGYTF. CDR3 sequence (DNA): TGTGCCAGCAGCACAACAGGGGTGGTTGGCTACACCTTC. The chain combines TRBV7-9 with TRBJ1-2, with 7 bases aligning to TRBD1. With 5 bases clipped from V and 7 bases from J, the junction kept 7 bases outside the gene matches. Per the germline V gene, CDR1 is SEHNR and CDR2 is FQNEAQ (reference sequence). The CDR3 contains 13 residues.

The chain uses TRBV14 and TRBJ1-1; D is possibly TRBD1 (6 bases). Germline loops: CDR1 SGHDN, CDR2 FVKESK. The CDR3 has 12 residues. V was trimmed by 8 bases and J by 10 bases, leaving 17 bases between them. CDR3 sequence (DNA): TGTGCCAGCGACGCCGGGGGGCGTCGAGCTTTCTTT. Protein: CASDAGGRRAFF.

This CDR3 reads CASSSNTGQPQHF. CDR3 nucleotide sequence: TGTGCCAGCAGCTCTAACACGGGTCAGCCCCAGCATTTT. The chain has TRBV11-3 and TRBJ1-5; D uncertain. The CDR3 is made up of 13 amino acids. Germline V gene lookup returns CDR1 SGHNT and CDR2 YENEEA. The V end was cut by 4 bases, the J end by 6 bases, with 10 bases between.